What follows are 6 T cell receptor beta chains derived from one specimen sequenced in a study of molecular identifiers for immune sequencing clone quantification. TCRdb reanalysed the PCR reads using MiXCR and keeps one entry per CDR3 protein. The table includes more than 300,000 distinct CDR3 sequences, over 20% detected once. Sequencing was performed on naive CD8+ T cells from blood, with Jurkat cell RNA spiked in. Subset indicated: FACS-sorted CD8+CD4-CCR7+CD45RA+ naive T cells. These receptors were obtained from a human donor in good health. Some libraries in this study had Jurkat cell RNA spiked in.

This clonotype was counted many times. DNA of the CDR3: TGCGCCAGCAGCTTGGGACAGGGGAGCACAGATACGCAGTATTTT. It translates to CASSLGQGSTDTQYF. The chain combines TRBV5-1 with TRBJ2-3; 8 bases line up with TRBD1. Germline trimming cut 0 bases from V and 0 bases from J; bases unmatched to any gene: 0. The CDR3 length is 15 residues. The germline CDR1 and CDR2 sequences are SGHRS and YFSETQ.

This clonotype was counted many times. The chain recombines TRBV30 with TRBJ2-7; D is undetermined. Germline CDR1 GTSNPN, CDR2 SVGIG (reference sequence). The V gene lost 2 bases and the J gene lost 1 base, with 9 bases spanning the gap. The CDR3 spans 13 residues. The CDR3: CAWSMTPSYEQYF. The CDR3 DNA reads TGTGCCTGGAGTATGACTCCTTCCTACGAGCAGTACTTC.

The chain employs TRBV27 and TRBJ1-1, with D unresolved. CDR1 and CDR2 from the germline V gene are MNHEY and SMNVEV (reference sequence). Trimming took off 5 bases at V and 3 bases at J, with 13 bases between the two ends. The CDR3 runs 14 residues. The CDR3 sequence is CASSPYKDYTEAFF. The CDR3, as DNA: TGTGCCAGCAGTCCCTACAAAGACTACACTGAAGCTTTCTTT.

In its sample, this clonotype was seen a few times. The chain couples TRBV30 to TRBJ2-1; 8 bases are shared with TRBD1. Germline V CDR1 and CDR2: GTSNPN, SVGIG (reference sequence). The V and J ends lost 3 bases and 8 bases, in that order; junction bases with no gene match: 12. CDR3 length: 15 amino acids. The CDR3 DNA follows: TGTGCCTGGAGAGAGGGCAGGGGGCGCAGGGATGAGCAGTTCTTC. This encodes CAWREGRGRRDEQFF.

This clonotype occurred many times. This chain uses TRBV6-2 or TRBV6-3 with TRBJ1-2, with 9 bases lining up with TRBD1. Trimming at V came to 6 bases and at J to 7 bases, leaving 6 bases not matched to a gene. The CDR3 totals 13 residues. Per germline, CDR1 MNHEY and CDR2 SVGEGT. CDR3 bases: TGTGCCAGCAGGGACGGGACAGGGCTTGGCTACACCTTC. This sequence encodes CASRDGTGLGYTF.

This clonotype was seen a few times. The chain recombines TRBV15 with TRBJ2-5, with 7 positions matching TRBD1. The germline CDR1 and CDR2 sequences are LNHNV and YYDKDF (reference sequence). There are 16 residues in the CDR3. J was trimmed by 2 bases and V by 0 bases; bases with no gene match: 6. The CDR3 DNA follows: TGTGCCACCAGCAGAGACGACAGGGTTCGACAAGAGACCCAGTACTTC. It is translated as CATSRDDRVRQETQYF.